There are a few counts of the clone carrying this T cell receptor beta chain. This sample stems from a study of T-cell reconstitution after alpha-beta-depleted transplantation in children. The TCRbeta library was prepared with unique molecular identifiers. TCRdb used MiXCR to reprocess the PCR reads, holding one entry per CDR3 protein. The table has 360,000 or so distinct CDR3 sequences, 20% seen once; the top ten hold approximately 3.8%. This CDR3 has 16 residues. V was pared by 4 bases and J by 9 bases, with 10 bases of the junction left unmatched. The starting material was PBMCs from the stem cell graft donor, obtained from the stem cell graft. The origin of this receptor is a human donor who donated a stem cell graft to a child with acute myeloid leukemia. The chain recombines TRBV12-3 or TRBV12-4 with TRBJ2-1, with 12 bases aligning to TRBD2. The DNA of the CDR3 is TGTGCCAGCAGTTCCCCCCTAGCGGGAGGGGGCGCTGAGCAGTTCTTC. This encodes CASSSPLAGGGAEQFF.